Following are 9 T cell receptor beta chains from one sample sequenced in a study of cytomegalovirus exposure and HLA in healthy donors. The primer mix had 60 Vbeta and 13 Jbeta primers. Assay used: immunoSEQ multiplex PCR; TCRdb lists only in-frame clones, some missing. Among 130,000 or so clones listed, around three fifths were seen once. The sample consisted of PBMCs. The receptor set was obtained from a woman in her thirties or forties in good health and CMV-seronegative.

The chain uses TRBV30 and TRBJ1-1; a weak D match, TRBD1 (5 bases). In germline, CDR1 is GTSNPN, CDR2 SVGIG (reference sequence). This CDR3 contains 17 residues. V was pared by 1 base and J by 1 base, with 19 bases between. CDR3 sequence: CAWSGAHGGRGNTEAFF. The DNA of the CDR3 is TGTGCCTGGAGTGGCGCTCATGGAGGGAGGGGGAACACTGAAGCTTTCTTT.

The chain carries TRBV5-1 and TRBJ1-4; a weak D match, TRBD1 (5 bases). V was pared by 1 base and J by 8 bases, with 9 bases between. The CDR3 is made up of 13 amino acids. The germline CDR1 and CDR2 sequences are SGHRS and YFSETQ. CDR3 loop: CASSLNGGEKLFF. Written as DNA, the CDR3 is TGCGCCAGCAGCTTGAATGGGGGGGAAAAACTGTTTTTT.

The rearrangement uses TRBV7-9 and TRBJ2-3, with TRBD2 identical over 10 bases. CDR1 is SEHNR, CDR2 FQNEAQ, per germline (reference sequence). This CDR3 has 18 amino acids. J gave up 4 bases and V 5 bases, and 15 bases lay outside the gene matches. The CDR3 spells CASSPARGTSGVSDTQYF. The DNA of the CDR3 is TGTGCCAGCAGCCCAGCTAGGGGTACTAGCGGGGTGTCAGATACGCAGTATTTT. The entire variable domain, with the rest obtained from reference TRBV7-9 and TRBJ2-3, is as follows: DTGVSQNPRHKITKRGQNVTFRCDPISEHNRLYWYRQTLGQGPEFLTYFQNEAQLEKSRLLSDRFSAERPKGSFSTLEIQRTEQGDSAMYLCASSPARGTSGVSDTQYFGPGTRLTVL.

The V and J genes are TRBV7-8 and TRBJ2-2; 11 bases map to TRBD2. In germline, CDR1 is SGHVS, CDR2 FQNEAQ. This CDR3 has 16 residues. The J segment lost 2 bases and the V segment lost 7 bases, leaving 6 bases of the junction unmatched. CDR3 protein: CASNPLAGANTGELFF. CDR3 DNA: TGTGCCAGCAACCCACTAGCGGGGGCTAACACCGGGGAGCTGTTTTTT.

This chain links TRBV9 with TRBJ1-1; 12 bases fit TRBD1. Trimming at V came to 3 bases and at J to 4 bases, leaving 4 bases not matched to a gene. Germline values: CDR1 SGDLS, CDR2 YYNGEE. There are 15 residues in the CDR3. The CDR3 loop is CASSGDRGRSTEAFF. CDR3 sequence (DNA): TGTGCCAGCAGCGGGGACAGGGGGCGAAGCACTGAAGCTTTCTTT.

V and J are TRBV7-9 and TRBJ2-4; D remains unclear. The length of the CDR3 is 12 residues. V was trimmed by 5 bases and J by 5 bases, leaving 7 bases between them. In germline, CDR1 is SEHNR, CDR2 FQNEAQ (reference sequence). The CDR3 DNA reads TGTGCCAGCAGCCTTACAGAAAACATTCAGTACTTC. As protein: CASSLTENIQYF.

This chain joins TRBV7-2 and TRBJ2-1; 10 bases match TRBD2. Trimming removed 4 bases from V and 5 bases from J; junction bases left unmatched: 5. The CDR3 length is 15 residues. The germline CDR1 and CDR2 sequences are SGHTA and FQGNSA. CDR3 coding DNA: TGTGCCAGCAGCTCCCAGCGGGGGGGTAACAATGAGCAGTTCTTC. Encoded protein: CASSSQRGGNNEQFF.

The V and J genes are TRBV30 and TRBJ2-5; TRBD2 might be the D (5 bases). The CDR3 length is 14 residues. The V end lost 5 bases, the J end lost 2 bases, and 15 bases lay between the germline ends. The germline CDR1 and CDR2 sequences are GTSNPN and SVGIG (reference sequence). The CDR3: CAWQTSDLQETQYF. The CDR3 coding sequence is TGTGCCTGGCAAACCTCGGACTTGCAAGAGACCCAGTACTTC.

This clone was counted only a few times. The rearrangement uses TRBV30 and TRBJ2-6, with 7 nucleotides matching TRBD1. V was pared by 2 bases and J by 0 bases, with 16 bases of the junction left unmatched. CDR1 is GTSNPN, CDR2 SVGIG, per germline (reference sequence). The CDR3 is 20 residues long. The CDR3 DNA follows: TGTGCCTGGAGTCCGAGACCCGACAGGGCTCTCTACTCTGGGGCCAACGTCCTGACTTTC. It specifies CAWSPRPDRALYSGANVLTF.